The 25 T cell receptor beta chains given below trace back to one sample, sequenced in a study of identical twins. Each CDR3 protein gets one entry after TCRdb re-called the 5' RACE reads with MiXCR. The sample has fewer than 650,000 distinct CDR3 sequences; roughly 7.2% are singletons. Separately, the same data were catalogued under a study of yellow fever vaccine responses in identical twins.

The sample was PBMCs. The receptors were gathered from a woman aged 18-35 years in good health.

With respect to this clonotype: Since a much larger clone is just one base distant, this may be a read error. The chain employs TRBV11-2 and TRBJ2-5; no definite D call. The CDR3 runs 16 residues. V shed 3 bases and J shed 2 bases, with 16 bases lying between them. Germline V gives CDR1 SGHAT, CDR2 FQNNGV. CDR3 bases: TGTGCCAGCAGCTTCAAGAACCCACCTGAACAAGAGACCCAGTACTTC. Its protein product is CASSFKNPPEQETQYF.

This clonotype was observed many times. The gene calls are TRBV5-1 and TRBJ2-5; D not certain. V lost 4 bases and J 0 bases, leaving 16 bases between the germline ends. CDR3 size: 16 residues. Germline V gene sequence: CDR1 SGHRS, CDR2 YFSETQ. The CDR3 nucleotides are TGCGCCAGCAGCGTTAGCCGCCGCCTGAACCAAGAGACCCAGTACTTC. Encoded protein: CASSVSRRLNQETQYF.

The chain links TRBV4-2 to TRBJ2-7, with 8 nucleotides matching TRBD2. Germline V gene lookup returns CDR1 LGHNA and CDR2 YNFKEQ. V gave up 0 bases and J gave up 7 bases; unmatched junction bases: 8. This CDR3 has 15 amino acids. CDR3 loop: CASSQDLPGGFEQYF. DNA for the CDR3: TGTGCCAGCAGCCAAGACCTCCCGGGAGGGTTTGAGCAGTACTTC.

This chain links TRBV28 with TRBJ2-1, with D tentatively TRBD1 or TRBD2 (7 bases each). This CDR3 has 16 residues. V dropped 4 bases and J dropped 4 bases, with 17 bases sitting between them. Germline values: CDR1 MDHEN, CDR2 SYDVKM. Written as DNA, the CDR3 is TGTGCCAGCAGTTCGGGGGGAGGGGGCTTTTACAATGAGCAGTTCTTC. Translating gives CASSSGGGGFYNEQFF.

This clonotype was seen a few times. The chain carries TRBV18 and TRBJ1-6; 7 bases match TRBD1. From germline, CDR1 is KGHSH and CDR2 LQKENI. V lost 3 bases to trimming and J lost 5 bases; unmatched junction nucleotides: 4. There are 15 residues in the CDR3. This CDR3 is CASSPRQGDNSPLHF. CDR3 nucleotide sequence: TGTGCCAGCTCACCGAGACAGGGTGATAATTCACCCCTCCACTTT.

This clonotype appeared many times. The V and J genes are TRBV18 and TRBJ1-6, with D hard to call. There are 14 residues in the CDR3. Per germline, CDR1 KGHSH and CDR2 LQKENI. Between the trimmed V and J ends, which lost 3 bases and 7 bases, there was a span of 10 bases. CDR3 DNA sequence: TGTGCCAGCTCACCCCGGGGTCGGAATTCACCCCTCCACTTT. It codes for CASSPRGRNSPLHF.

This clonotype was counted only a few times. The CDR3 nucleotides read TGTGCCAGCACCCCAACCCCCACAGAGGCTCTGTACCTGACTTTC. Its translation: CASTPTPTEALYLTF. The chain is built from TRBV2 and TRBJ2-6; D not resolved. The CDR3 runs 15 residues. Trimming pared 7 bases from V and 15 bases from J, leaving 25 bases between. CDR1 is SNHLY, CDR2 FYNNEI, per germline.

This chain joins TRBV25-1 and TRBJ2-1, with a weak D call TRBD2 (5 bases). V lost 2 bases and J 10 bases, leaving 21 bases between the germline ends. The length of the CDR3 is 16 residues. Germline assignment: CDR1 MGHDK and CDR2 SYGVNS. As DNA, the CDR3 is TGTGCCAGCAGTGAAACTGAGGGAAATATACAATGGGAGCAGTTCTTC. Translating it yields CASSETEGNIQWEQFF.

The table lists this clonotype with a few counts. The chain joins TRBV12-5 to TRBJ2-7; D perhaps matches TRBD1 (6 bases). The length of the CDR3 is 15 residues. Germline V lookup: CDR1 LGHNT, CDR2 FRNRAP. V was pared by 4 bases and J by 3 bases, with 16 bases between. As DNA, the CDR3 is TGTGCTAGTGGTTCTGGGCAGGGGTACATCTACGAGCAGTACTTC. It yields the protein CASGSGQGYIYEQYF.

This clonotype was recorded at least ten times. V is TRBV5-1 and J is TRBJ1-1; D may be TRBD1 (6 bases). The CDR3 is made up of 15 amino acids. Trimming left V 0 bases short and J 5 bases short, with 14 bases between. Germline loops: CDR1 SGHRS, CDR2 YFSETQ. This CDR3 reads CASSLERGTGTEAFF. The DNA for the CDR3 is TGCGCCAGCAGCTTGGAGAGGGGGACCGGGACTGAAGCTTTCTTT. Looking up the rest from reference TRBV5-1 and TRBJ1-1 gives the full variable domain: KAGVTQTPRYLIKTRGQQVTLSCSPISGHRSVSWYQQTPGQGLQFLFEYFSETQRNKGNFPGRFSGRQFSNSRSEMNVSTLELGDSALYLCASSLERGTGTEAFFGQGTRLTVV.

This sequence joins TRBV12-3 or TRBV12-4 and TRBJ1-4; D remains ambiguous. Deletions cut 5 bases from V and 0 bases from J, with 16 bases between. This CDR3 contains 17 residues. The CDR3: CASSPALGKATNEKLFF. The CDR3 bases are TGTGCCAGCAGTCCCGCCCTTGGGAAGGCAACTAATGAAAAACTGTTTTTT.

This clonotype was counted only a few times. The chain carries TRBV6-1 and TRBJ1-1; possibly TRBD1 for D (5 bases). V lost 0 bases, J lost 0 bases, and 14 bases lay in between. This CDR3 comprises 17 residues. Germline V gene sequence: CDR1 MNHNS, CDR2 SASEGT. The CDR3, as DNA: TGTGCCAGCAGTGAAGCGCTTAGGGGCCAGGTGAACACTGAAGCTTTCTTT. The encoded protein is CASSEALRGQVNTEAFF.

The rearrangement uses TRBV7-7 and TRBJ2-7; 7 bases match TRBD2. The V segment lost 5 bases and the J segment 6 bases; nucleotides outside the gene matches: 10. Germline CDR1 and CDR2: SSHAT and FNYEAQ (reference sequence). There are 14 residues in the CDR3. CDR3 DNA sequence: TGTGCCAGCAGCCCGCTGGGGGAGGGTGGCGAGCAGTACTTC. Amino acids: CASSPLGEGGEQYF.

This clonotype appeared a few times. This rearrangement joins TRBV4-1 to TRBJ2-7; D may match TRBD1 or TRBD2 (5 bases each). V shed 4 bases and J shed 2 bases, with 24 bases lying between them. CDR1 and CDR2 from the germline V gene are MGHRA and YSYEKL. The CDR3 consists of 18 residues. The CDR3 sequence is CASSPTPGQGAVTYEQYF. The CDR3 coding sequence is TGCGCCAGCAGCCCCACACCGGGCCAGGGAGCTGTAACCTACGAGCAGTACTTC.

This clonotype has a handful of counts. This CDR3 reads CASSELPGLAVQETQYF. The CDR3 DNA is TGTGCCAGCAGCGAATTACCGGGACTAGCGGTCCAAGAGACCCAGTACTTC. This chain links TRBV2 with TRBJ2-5, with TRBD2 matching over 11 bases. CDR1 and CDR2 from the germline V gene are SNHLY and FYNNEI. J lost 1 base, V lost 6 bases, and 10 bases had no gene match. The CDR3 has 17 residues.

The chain is built from TRBV14 and TRBJ2-6; D is uncertain. V was pared by 4 bases and J by 6 bases, with 4 bases between. Germline lookup yields CDR1 SGHDN and CDR2 FVKESK. The CDR3 runs to 12 residues. The CDR3 DNA reads as TGTGCCAGCAGCCCACAGGCCAACGTCCTGACTTTC. It encodes CASSPQANVLTF.

Only a few counts were recorded for this clonotype. V usage is TRBV28 and J usage is TRBJ2-1; 11 bases line up with TRBD2. Germline V lookup: CDR1 MDHEN, CDR2 SYDVKM. The CDR3 loop spans 19 amino acids. V shed 8 bases, J shed 2 bases, and the junction held 17 bases outside the gene matches. The CDR3 region is CASPPGVIAGGRAYNEQFF. The CDR3 coding sequence is TGTGCCAGCCCTCCAGGGGTGATAGCGGGGGGGAGAGCCTACAATGAGCAGTTCTTC.

The J gene is TRBJ2-7, the V gene TRBV10-3, with 9 bases that match TRBD1. J gave up 6 bases and V 2 bases, and 5 bases lay outside the gene matches. The CDR3 sequence is 14 residues long. Germline CDR1 and CDR2: ENHRY and SYGVKD. The CDR3 loop is CAISEGDRVGEQYV. The CDR3 DNA is TGTGCCATCAGTGAGGGGGACAGGGTGGGCGAGCAGTACGTC.

This sequence joins TRBV24-1 and TRBJ2-2; the D call may be TRBD1 or TRBD2 (5 bases each). The CDR3 runs 13 residues. Germline CDR1 reads KGHDR; CDR2 reads SFDVKD. V was pared by 7 bases and J by 6 bases, with 11 bases between. CDR3 amino acids: CATRGEIAGELFF. The CDR3 nucleotides are TGTGCCACCAGGGGGGAGATCGCCGGGGAGCTGTTTTTT.

This chain connects TRBV5-5 to TRBJ2-7, with D perhaps being TRBD1 or TRBD2 (5 bases each). CDR1 and CDR2 (germline): SGHKS, YYEKEE (reference sequence). Trimming removed 4 bases from V and 2 bases from J, with 13 bases in between. The CDR3 contains 14 residues. CDR3 coding DNA: TGTGCCAGCAGCCCTCGGGGCGGAACCTACGAGCAGTACGTC. Encoded protein: CASSPRGGTYEQYV.

This clonotype was counted many times. The chain links TRBV15 to TRBJ2-1; D may be TRBD2 (6 bases). Per germline, CDR1 LNHNV and CDR2 YYDKDF (reference sequence). V gave up 5 bases and J gave up 9 bases, with 23 bases separating them. This CDR3 has 16 residues. The CDR3 loop reads CATSRPGRERSGEQFF. The CDR3 nucleotides read TGTGCCACCAGCCGCCCTGGTCGGGAGAGGAGTGGTGAGCAGTTCTTC.

Many counts were recorded for this clonotype. The chain links TRBV5-1 to TRBJ2-1; no clear D gene. Germline lookup yields CDR1 SGHRS and CDR2 YFSETQ. Trimming shortened V by 5 bases and J by 0 bases, and 9 bases separated the two germline ends. This CDR3 has 14 residues. CDR3 protein: CASRSPGSYNEQFF. The CDR3 DNA follows: TGCGCCAGCAGGAGCCCCGGCTCCTACAATGAGCAGTTCTTC.

This clonotype was observed a few times. The chain combines TRBV7-9 with TRBJ1-2; the D is unclear. This CDR3 comprises 12 residues. Trimming took off 1 base at V and 5 bases at J, with 5 bases between the two ends. Looked up from germline, CDR1 is SEHNR and CDR2 is FQNEAQ (reference sequence). The CDR3 DNA follows: TGTGCCAGCAGCTTAGACCTGTATGGCTACACCTTC. It specifies CASSLDLYGYTF. The entire variable domain, with the rest obtained from reference TRBV7-9 and TRBJ1-2, is as follows: DTGVSQNPRHKITKRGQNVTFRCDPISEHNRLYWYRQTLGQGPEFLTYFQNEAQLEKSRLLSDRFSAERPKGSFSTLEIQRTEQGDSAMYLCASSLDLYGYTFGSGTRLTVV.

The chain carries TRBV9 and TRBJ2-7; 8 bases map to TRBD2. Germline values: CDR1 SGDLS, CDR2 YYNGEE. The CDR3 contains 15 residues. Unmatched junction bases numbered 8, after V lost 0 bases and J lost 6 bases. The CDR3 is CASSVGTSWSSEQYF. The CDR3 bases are TGTGCCAGCAGCGTAGGGACTAGCTGGAGCTCCGAGCAGTACTTC.

The CDR3 nucleotides read TGTGCCACCAGTGATTTGGAGGACGAGCAGTACGTC. It translates to CATSDLEDEQYV. This chain uses TRBV24-1 with TRBJ2-7; no firm D call. The V end was cut by 0 bases, the J end by 5 bases, with 4 bases between. This CDR3 region has 12 residues. Germline assignment: CDR1 KGHDR and CDR2 SFDVKD.